This T cell receptor beta chain was captured by sequencing in a study of glioma-infiltrating T cells. There are a few counts of this clonotype. Using RNA template, CDR3s of TCR alpha and beta were amplified with iRepertoire arm-PCR. For one-step reverse transcription and amplification, 100-400 ng of tissue mRNA or PBMC total RNA was used. TCRdb reprocessed the multiplex PCR reads via MiXCR and lists one record per CDR3 protein. The sample records around 150,000 distinct CDR3 sequences, about two fifths being singletons. From germline, CDR1 is MDHEN and CDR2 SYDVKM. Losses at the gene ends were 5 bases for V and 3 bases for J; bases not matched to a gene: 5. The CDR3 has 14 amino acids.

The chain carries TRBV28 and TRBJ1-2; 8 nucleotides agree with TRBD1. The sequenced sample consisted of glioma tissue, nonneoplastic brain tissue, or PBMCs (not recorded which). The clonotype was recovered from a human donor with low-grade glioma or glioblastoma, undergoing nonglioma brain surgery, or in good health (not recorded which). In DNA form, the CDR3 reads TGTGCCAGCAGTCCCGTACAGGGGGACTATGGCTACACCTTC. Residues: CASSPVQGDYGYTF.